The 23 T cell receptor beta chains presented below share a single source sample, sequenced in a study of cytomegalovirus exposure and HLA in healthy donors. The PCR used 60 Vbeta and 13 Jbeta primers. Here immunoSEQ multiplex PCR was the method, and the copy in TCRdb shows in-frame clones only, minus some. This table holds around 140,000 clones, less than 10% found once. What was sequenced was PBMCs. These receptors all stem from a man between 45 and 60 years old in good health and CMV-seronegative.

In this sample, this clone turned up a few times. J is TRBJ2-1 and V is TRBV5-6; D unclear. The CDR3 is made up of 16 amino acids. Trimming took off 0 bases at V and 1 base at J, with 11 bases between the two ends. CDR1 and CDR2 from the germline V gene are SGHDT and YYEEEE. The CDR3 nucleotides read TGTGCCAGCAGCTTGGTTCGAGTGACTTCCTACAATGAGCAGTTCTTC. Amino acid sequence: CASSLVRVTSYNEQFF.

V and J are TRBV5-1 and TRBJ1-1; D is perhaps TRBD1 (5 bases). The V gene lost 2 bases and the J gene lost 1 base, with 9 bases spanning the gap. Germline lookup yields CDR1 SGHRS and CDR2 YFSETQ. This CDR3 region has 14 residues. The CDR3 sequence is CASSLRGTNTEAFF. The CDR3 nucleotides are TGCGCCAGCAGCTTACGGGGGACGAACACTGAAGCTTTCTTT.

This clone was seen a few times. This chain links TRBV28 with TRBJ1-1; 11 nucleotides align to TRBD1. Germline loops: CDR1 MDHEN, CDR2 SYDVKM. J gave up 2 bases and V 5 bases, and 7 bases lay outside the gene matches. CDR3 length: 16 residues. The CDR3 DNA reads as TGTGCCAGCAGTGGGATCGGACAGGGGGCTAACACTGAAGCTTTCTTT. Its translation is CASSGIGQGANTEAFF.

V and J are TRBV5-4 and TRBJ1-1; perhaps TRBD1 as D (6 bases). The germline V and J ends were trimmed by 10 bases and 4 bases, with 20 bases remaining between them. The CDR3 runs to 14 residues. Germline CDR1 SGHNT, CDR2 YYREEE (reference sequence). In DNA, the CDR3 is TGTGCCCTTGGAGCCGGGGGGGCTTTCACTGAAGCTTTCTTT. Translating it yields CALGAGGAFTEAFF.

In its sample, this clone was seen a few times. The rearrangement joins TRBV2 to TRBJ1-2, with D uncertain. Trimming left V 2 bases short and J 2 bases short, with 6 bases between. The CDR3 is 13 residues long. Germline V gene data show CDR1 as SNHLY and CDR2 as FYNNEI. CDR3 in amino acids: CASSESRNYGYTF. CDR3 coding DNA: TGTGCCAGCAGTGAAAGCCGAAACTATGGCTACACCTTC.

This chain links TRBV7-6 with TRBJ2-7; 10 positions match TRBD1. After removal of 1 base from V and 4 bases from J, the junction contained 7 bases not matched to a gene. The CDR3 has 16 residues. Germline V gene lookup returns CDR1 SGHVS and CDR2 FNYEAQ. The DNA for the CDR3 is TGTGCCAGCAGCTTAGAAGGGGACAGGGGCACTTACGAGCAGTACTTC. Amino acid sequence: CASSLEGDRGTYEQYF.

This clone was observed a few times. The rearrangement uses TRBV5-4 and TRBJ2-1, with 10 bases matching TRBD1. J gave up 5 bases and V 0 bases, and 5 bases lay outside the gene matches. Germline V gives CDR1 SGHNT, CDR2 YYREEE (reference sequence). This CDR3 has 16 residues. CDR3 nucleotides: TGTGCCAGCAGCTTGGTAGACAGGGGGCGCCACAATGAGCAGTTCTTC. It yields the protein CASSLVDRGRHNEQFF.

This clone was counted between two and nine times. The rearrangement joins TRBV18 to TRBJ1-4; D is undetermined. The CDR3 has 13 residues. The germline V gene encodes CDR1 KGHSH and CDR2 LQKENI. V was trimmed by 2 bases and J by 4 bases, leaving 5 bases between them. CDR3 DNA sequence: TGTGCCAGCTCACCAGGGCTTAATGAAAAACTGTTTTTT. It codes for CASSPGLNEKLFF.

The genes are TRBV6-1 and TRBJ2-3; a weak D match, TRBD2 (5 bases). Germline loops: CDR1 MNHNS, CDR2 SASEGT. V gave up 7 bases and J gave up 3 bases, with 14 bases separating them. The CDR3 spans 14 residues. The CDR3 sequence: CASNWVGSTDTQYF. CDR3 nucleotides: TGTGCCAGCAATTGGGTGGGGAGTACAGATACGCAGTATTTT.

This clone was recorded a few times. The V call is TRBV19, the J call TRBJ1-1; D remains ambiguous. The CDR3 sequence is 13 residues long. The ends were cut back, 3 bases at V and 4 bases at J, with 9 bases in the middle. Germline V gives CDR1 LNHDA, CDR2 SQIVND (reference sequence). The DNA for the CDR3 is TGTGCCAGTAGTATTAGAGGCGTCACTGAAGCTTTCTTT. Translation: CASSIRGVTEAFF.

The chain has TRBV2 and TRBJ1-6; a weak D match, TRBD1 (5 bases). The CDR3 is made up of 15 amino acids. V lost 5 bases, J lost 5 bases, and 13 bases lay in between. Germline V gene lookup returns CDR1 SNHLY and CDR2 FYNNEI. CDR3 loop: CASSRDSRDNSPLHF. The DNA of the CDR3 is TGTGCCAGCAGTCGAGACAGTCGGGATAATTCACCCCTCCACTTT.

CDR3 DNA: TGTGCCAGCAGTGAATCCGACAGGGGGGGAGAGACCCAGTACTTC. Its protein product is CASSESDRGGETQYF. This sequence joins TRBV25-1 and TRBJ2-5; TRBD1 aligns across 9 bases. V lost 1 base and J lost 4; bases outside the gene matches: 4. This CDR3 contains 15 residues. CDR1 and CDR2 from the germline V gene are MGHDK and SYGVNS.

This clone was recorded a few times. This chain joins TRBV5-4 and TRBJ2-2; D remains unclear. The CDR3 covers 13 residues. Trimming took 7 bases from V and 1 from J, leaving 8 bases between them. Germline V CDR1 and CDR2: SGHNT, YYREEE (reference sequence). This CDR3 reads CASGNRNTGELFF. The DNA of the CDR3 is TGTGCCAGCGGTAACAGGAACACCGGGGAGCTGTTTTTT.

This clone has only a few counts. For the CDR3, the DNA is TGTGCCAGCAGCGCCTCACAGGGACATAATAATTCACCCCTCCACTTT. Translation: CASSASQGHNNSPLHF. The chain links TRBV9 to TRBJ1-6; D may be TRBD1 (6 bases). Germline CDR1 reads SGDLS; CDR2 reads YYNGEE. The V and J ends lost 3 bases and 5 bases respectively, with 15 bases between them. The CDR3 length is 16 residues.

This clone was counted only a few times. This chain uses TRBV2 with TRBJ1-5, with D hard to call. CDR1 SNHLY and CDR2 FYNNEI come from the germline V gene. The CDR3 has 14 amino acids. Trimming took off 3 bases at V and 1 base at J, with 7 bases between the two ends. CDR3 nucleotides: TGTGCCAGCAGTGACAGTATAAGCAATCAGCCCCAGCATTTT. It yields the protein CASSDSISNQPQHF.

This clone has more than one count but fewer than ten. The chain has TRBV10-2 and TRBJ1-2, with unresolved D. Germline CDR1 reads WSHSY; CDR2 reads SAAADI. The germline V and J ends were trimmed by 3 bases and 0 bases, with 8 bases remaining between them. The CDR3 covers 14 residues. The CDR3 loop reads CASSEGGSNYGYTF. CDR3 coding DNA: TGCGCCAGCAGTGAAGGCGGTTCTAACTATGGCTACACCTTC.

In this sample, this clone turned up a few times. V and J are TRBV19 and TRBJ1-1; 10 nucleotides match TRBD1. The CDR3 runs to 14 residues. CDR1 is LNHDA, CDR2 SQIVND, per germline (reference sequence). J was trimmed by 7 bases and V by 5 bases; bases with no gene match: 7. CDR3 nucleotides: TGTGCCAGTAGTCCGAGACAGGGGGCGAGTGAAGCTTTCTTT. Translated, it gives CASSPRQGASEAFF.

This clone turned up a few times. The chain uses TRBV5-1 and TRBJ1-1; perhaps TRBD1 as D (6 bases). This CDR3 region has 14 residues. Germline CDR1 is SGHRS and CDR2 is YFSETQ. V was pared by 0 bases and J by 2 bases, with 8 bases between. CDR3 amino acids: CASSLARGNTEAFF. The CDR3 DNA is TGCGCCAGCAGCTTGGCCAGGGGAAACACTGAAGCTTTCTTT. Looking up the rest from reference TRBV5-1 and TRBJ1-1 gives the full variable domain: KAGVTQTPRYLIKTRGQQVTLSCSPISGHRSVSWYQQTPGQGLQFLFEYFSETQRNKGNFPGRFSGRQFSNSRSEMNVSTLELGDSALYLCASSLARGNTEAFFGQGTRLTVV.

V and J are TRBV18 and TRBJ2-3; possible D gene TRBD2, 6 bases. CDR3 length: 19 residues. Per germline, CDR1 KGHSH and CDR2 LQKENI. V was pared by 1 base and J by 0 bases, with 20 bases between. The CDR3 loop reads CASSPLGLGGPSSTDTQYF. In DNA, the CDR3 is TGTGCCAGCTCACCACTAGGCTTGGGAGGACCTTCTAGCACAGATACGCAGTATTTT.

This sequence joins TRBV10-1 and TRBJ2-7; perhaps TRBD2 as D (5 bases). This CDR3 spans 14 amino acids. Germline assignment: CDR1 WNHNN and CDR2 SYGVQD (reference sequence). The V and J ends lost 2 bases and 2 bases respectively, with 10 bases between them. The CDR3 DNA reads TGCGCCAGCAGTGAGAGTACGGGAACCTACGAGCAGTACTTC. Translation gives CASSESTGTYEQYF.

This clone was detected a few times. CDR3 region: CASSPPYLSGANVLTF. The CDR3 DNA follows: TGTGCCAGCTCACCACCCTACCTCTCTGGGGCCAACGTCCTGACTTTC. This chain connects TRBV18 to TRBJ2-6; D remains ambiguous. Germline lookup yields CDR1 KGHSH and CDR2 LQKENI. The CDR3 runs 16 residues. V lost 0 bases and J lost 0, with 6 bases in between.

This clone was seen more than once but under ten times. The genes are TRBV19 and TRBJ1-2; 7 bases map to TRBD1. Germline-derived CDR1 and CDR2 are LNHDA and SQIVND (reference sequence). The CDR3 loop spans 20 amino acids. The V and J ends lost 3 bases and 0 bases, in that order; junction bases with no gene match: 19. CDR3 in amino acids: CASSIKSLGDSLNSNYGYTF. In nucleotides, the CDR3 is TGTGCCAGTAGTATTAAGTCGCTCGGGGACAGCTTGAATTCTAACTATGGCTACACCTTC. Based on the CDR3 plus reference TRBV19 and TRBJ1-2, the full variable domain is DGGITQSPKYLFRKEGQNVTLSCEQNLNHDAMYWYRQDPGQGLRLIYYSQIVNDFQKGDIAEGYSVSREKKESFPLTVTSAQKNPTAFYLCASSIKSLGDSLNSNYGYTFGSGTRLTVV.

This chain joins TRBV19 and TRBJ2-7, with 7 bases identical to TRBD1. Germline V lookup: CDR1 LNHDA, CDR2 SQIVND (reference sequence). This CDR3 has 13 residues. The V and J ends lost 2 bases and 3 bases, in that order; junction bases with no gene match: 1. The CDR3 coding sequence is TGTGCCAGTAGTATACAGGGGGTCTACGAGCAGTACTTC. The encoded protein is CASSIQGVYEQYF.